Below, 14 T cell receptor beta chains from the same sample are listed, as sequenced in a study of T cell repertoires in cytomegalovirus infection. TCRdb recomputed calls from the reads with MiXCR, one row per CDR3 protein. Altogether 40,000 to 50,000 distinct CDR3 sequences are present, approximately 22% being singletons, with the ten largest covering under 20%. Antigens for these TCRs are unknown. Sample: PBMCs, sequenced either directly or after in vitro stimulation (not recorded which). These receptors originate from a human donor in good health (CMV status not recorded). Some clones in this sample may be carry-over from other donors' samples.

This clonotype was counted at least ten times. The chain uses TRBV20-1 and TRBJ1-6, with 7 positions matching TRBD1. This CDR3 region has 16 residues. From germline, CDR1 is DFQATT and CDR2 SNEGSKA (reference sequence). V lost 6 bases to trimming and J lost 0 bases; unmatched junction nucleotides: 8. The CDR3 region is CSAQDRASSYNSPLHF. CDR3 DNA: TGCAGTGCCCAAGACAGGGCCAGCTCCTATAATTCACCCCTCCACTTT.

This clonotype was counted ten times or more. The chain carries TRBV6-1 and TRBJ1-2, with unresolved D. CDR1 and CDR2 (germline): MNHNS, SASEGT. V was clipped by 3 bases and J by 4 bases, with 3 bases between them. The CDR3 length is 11 residues. The CDR3 reads CASSEGYGYTF. In DNA, the CDR3 is TGTGCCAGCAGTGAGGGCTATGGCTACACCTTC.

V and J are TRBV15 and TRBJ1-2; TRBD1 aligns across 7 bases. The CDR3 spans 15 residues. Germline assignment: CDR1 LNHNV and CDR2 YYDKDF (reference sequence). V was clipped by 6 bases and J by 3 bases; unmatched bases: 10. In DNA form, the CDR3 reads TGTGCCACCAGTTTCAGGACAGGTTCCCACTATGGCTACACCTTC. This sequence encodes CATSFRTGSHYGYTF.

The chain carries TRBV2 and TRBJ2-2, with 11 bases that match TRBD1. Germline V lookup: CDR1 SNHLY, CDR2 FYNNEI. The CDR3 spans 14 residues. The V and J ends lost 11 bases and 4 bases, in that order; junction bases with no gene match: 6. In nucleotides, the CDR3 is TGTGCCTTCTCTGGGACAGGGGGCACCGGGGAGCTGTTTTTT. Its protein is CAFSGTGGTGELFF.

This clonotype was counted between two and nine times. The gene calls are TRBV4-1 and TRBJ2-1; 10 positions match TRBD1. With 0 bases clipped from V and 7 bases from J, the junction kept 9 bases outside the gene matches. The germline V gene has CDR1 MGHRA and CDR2 YSYEKL. There are 17 residues in the CDR3. The DNA of the CDR3 is TGCGCCAGCAGCCAAGACCCAGGACAGGGGGTTCTGAATGAGCAGTTCTTC. The encoded protein is CASSQDPGQGVLNEQFF.

At least ten counts were recorded for this clonotype. V and J are TRBV18 and TRBJ1-2; 7 positions agree with TRBD1. The CDR3 loop spans 13 amino acids. The germline gives CDR1 KGHSH, CDR2 LQKENI. V lost 3 bases, J lost 11 bases, and 9 bases stayed unmatched. CDR3 DNA sequence: TGTGCCAGCTCACCGACAGGGTCCGTTGCGTACACCTTC. It is translated as CASSPTGSVAYTF.

The chain joins TRBV12-3 or TRBV12-4 to TRBJ2-7, with D hard to call. CDR3 size: 13 residues. V lost 4 bases and J 7 bases, leaving 14 bases between the germline ends. CDR3 bases: TGTGCCAGCAGTTCGGGCATGGTAGAAGAGCAGTACTTC. Amino acid sequence: CASSSGMVEEQYF.

The chain employs TRBV19 and TRBJ2-1; D is perhaps TRBD2 (5 bases). The CDR3 totals 13 residues. Trimming pared 6 bases from V and 7 bases from J, leaving 13 bases between. The germline gives CDR1 LNHDA, CDR2 SQIVND (reference sequence). The CDR3 spells CASSSFGGNEQFF. Written as DNA, the CDR3 is TGTGCCAGTAGCTCCTTCGGAGGTAATGAGCAGTTCTTC.

A single count supports this clonotype. This chain joins TRBV7-4 and TRBJ1-1; no reliable D call. CDR3 length: 15 residues. Germline-derived CDR1 and CDR2 are SGHVT and SQSDAQ. V lost 4 bases and J lost 1, with 13 bases in between. CDR3 residues: CASSSLASSNTEAFF. In nucleotides, the CDR3 is TGTGCCAGCAGCTCCCTCGCCTCATCGAACACTGAAGCTTTCTTT.

This clonotype has a count of ten or more. This chain connects TRBV7-9 to TRBJ1-4; D perhaps matches TRBD1 (6 bases). The V and J ends lost 5 bases and 7 bases respectively, with 14 bases between them. The CDR3 is 14 residues long. Germline lookup yields CDR1 SEHNR and CDR2 FQNEAQ (reference sequence). CDR3 coding DNA: TGTGCCAGCAGCCCCGGGACAAATCGTGAAAAACTGTTTTTT. As protein: CASSPGTNREKLFF.

In its sample, this clonotype was seen a few times. The V call is TRBV12-3 or TRBV12-4, the J call TRBJ2-7; 8 bases line up with TRBD1. V lost 5 bases, J lost 2 bases, and 5 bases stayed unmatched. The CDR3 consists of 14 residues. The CDR3 is CASSPADRAYEQYF. The CDR3, as DNA: TGTGCCAGCAGTCCAGCGGACAGGGCCTACGAGCAGTACTTC.

By share of the sample, this clonotype is large (0.1 to 1%). The gene calls are TRBV11-2 and TRBJ2-3, with 8 nucleotides matching TRBD2. After removal of 5 bases from V and 6 bases from J, the junction contained 10 bases not matched to a gene. Germline V gene data show CDR1 as SGHAT and CDR2 as FQNNGV. The CDR3 runs 15 residues. CDR3 coding DNA: TGTGCCAGCAGCCCCGGCCTAGCGGGTGCGGATACGCAGTATTTT. Its translation: CASSPGLAGADTQYF. Looking up the rest from reference TRBV11-2 and TRBJ2-3 gives the full variable domain: EAGVAQSPRYKIIEKRQSVAFWCNPISGHATLYWYQQILGQGPKLLIQFQNNGVVDDSQLPKDRFSAERLKGVDSTLKIQPAKLEDSAVYLCASSPGLAGADTQYFGPGTRLTVL.

This clonotype has more than one count but fewer than ten. The V gene is TRBV10-3, the J gene TRBJ1-2; D call uncertain. The CDR3 is 12 residues long. Germline CDR1 ENHRY, CDR2 SYGVKD. V shed 6 bases and J shed 4 bases, with 9 bases lying between them. This CDR3 reads CAIRGLGYGYTF. CDR3 coding DNA: TGTGCCATCAGAGGCTTGGGCTATGGCTACACCTTC.

Points on this clonotype: With a much larger clone just one base away, this may be a read error. The rearrangement joins TRBV7-6 to TRBJ2-7; 12 bases align to TRBD2. Trimming removed 6 bases from V and 5 bases from J; junction bases left unmatched: 5. Germline V gene data show CDR1 as SGHVS and CDR2 as FNYEAQ. This CDR3 has 14 residues. The CDR3 DNA reads as TGTGCCAGCAGTACTCCTAGCGGGAGGGACGAGCAGTACTTC. As protein: CASSTPSGRDEQYF. Using reference TRBV7-6 and TRBJ2-7 for the parts outside the CDR3, the full variable domain is GAGVSQSPRYKVTKRGQDVALRCDPISGHVSLYWYRQALGQGPEFLTYFNYEAQQDKSGLPNDRFSAERPEGSISTLTIQRTEQRDSAMYRCASSTPSGRDEQYFGPGTRLTVT.